This T cell receptor (beta chain) was sequenced during a study of cytomegalovirus exposure and HLA in healthy donors. Overall study findings and caveats: A later analysis linked a missense variant in DCLRE1C to the trimming of TCR beta V and J genes. Information on immune exposure was restricted to one variable (CMV serostatus). Cytomegalovirus association was assigned to approximately 180 TCR beta chains. Some V segments, TRBV6-2 and TRBV6-3 among them, were indistinguishable and were therefore excluded.

13 Jbeta primers and 60 Vbeta primers were used for the PCR. Measured with immunoSEQ multiplex PCR; TCRdb has only the in-frame clones, and not every one. This table holds around 200,000 clones, 75% to 90% found once. On this clone itself: The antigen is undetermined.

Germline lookup yields CDR1 MDHEN and CDR2 SYDVKM. The CDR3 sequence is 14 residues long. With 6 bases removed from V and 2 bases from J, the gap between germline ends came to 14 bases. Sequenced material: PBMCs. The sequence derives from a woman aged 25 to 39 in good health and CMV-seronegative. This sequence joins TRBV28 and TRBJ2-7, with D perhaps TRBD1 (6 bases). The CDR3 reads CASRRLGTTYEQYF. For the CDR3, the DNA is TGTGCCAGCAGGCGATTAGGGACAACCTACGAGCAGTACTTC.